These 20 T cell receptor beta chains originate from one sample sequenced in a study of blood T cell repertoires in COVID-19. Assay used: immunoSEQ multiplex PCR; TCRdb lists only in-frame clones, some missing. The sample consists of approximately 170,000 clones, just under 85% of them appearing once. Sequencing input: peripheral blood. These TCRs come from a woman over 75 with COVID-19, enrolled during active disease.

This clone was picked up one time. V usage is TRBV5-7 and J usage is TRBJ2-7, with 13 positions matching TRBD2. Being an ORF, TRBV5-7 has a function that is uncertain. Losses at the gene ends were 4 bases for V and 1 base for J; bases not matched to a gene: 5. This CDR3 is built from 16 residues. The CDR3 DNA follows: TGTGCCAGCAGCGGGGGACTAGCGGGGATTTCCTACGAGCAGTACTTC. Protein sequence: CASSGGLAGISYEQYF.

The V call is TRBV6-2 or TRBV6-3, the J call TRBJ2-2; the D gene is possibly TRBD2 (5 bases). V was clipped by 6 bases and J by 0 bases, with 14 bases between them. The CDR3 has 16 amino acids. CDR1 and CDR2 from the germline V gene are MNHEY and SVGEGT. CDR3 residues: CASSSGLTTNTGELFF. CDR3 DNA sequence: TGTGCCAGCAGCTCCGGACTGACGACGAACACCGGGGAGCTGTTTTTT.

V gene TRBV6-5 combines with J gene TRBJ1-1, with unresolved D. The CDR3 contains 13 residues. V was trimmed by 8 bases and J by 0 bases, leaving 10 bases between them. Germline CDR1 and CDR2: MNHEY and SVGAGI. Here the CDR3 reads CASREFMNTEAFF. The CDR3 nucleotides are TGTGCCAGCCGGGAATTCATGAACACTGAAGCTTTCTTT.

This chain uses TRBV11-1 with TRBJ1-1; a weak D match, TRBD1 (5 bases). Between the trimmed V and J ends, which lost 1 base and 11 bases, there was a span of 14 bases. Germline lookup yields CDR1 SGHAT and CDR2 FQDESV (reference sequence). This CDR3 contains 13 residues. The CDR3, as DNA: TGTGCCAGCAGCTTAGGTCCGACAGCAACTGCTTTCTTT. Protein: CASSLGPTATAFF.

This chain uses TRBV10-3 with TRBJ2-7, with 8 bases that match TRBD1. The germline gives CDR1 ENHRY, CDR2 SYGVKD. The CDR3 runs to 13 residues. The V gene end was trimmed by 6 bases and the J gene end by 0 bases; junction bases not matched to a gene: 1. The CDR3 DNA sequence: TGTGCCATCAGGGACAGGGTCTCCTACGAGCAGTACTTC. Translation: CAIRDRVSYEQYF.

In DNA, the CDR3 is TGTGCCAGCAGCTTATCCAGCGGGGTGGCCGGGGAGCTGTTTTTT. As protein: CASSLSSGVAGELFF. The chain is built from TRBV7-2 and TRBJ2-2, with 7 nucleotides matching TRBD2. Per germline, CDR1 SGHTA and CDR2 FQGNSA. The CDR3 sequence is 15 residues long. The trim removed 2 bases at V and 6 bases at J, leaving 6 bases unmatched.

This clone was seen just once. The V call is TRBV11-2, the J call TRBJ2-3, with unresolved D. The germline V gene has CDR1 SGHAT and CDR2 FQNNGV. The CDR3 covers 14 residues. The V and J ends lost 4 bases and 4 bases respectively, with 12 bases between them. The CDR3 region has the DNA TGTGCCAGCAGCTCGTCCTTGGGCGCAGATACGCAGTATTTT. This encodes CASSSSLGADTQYF.

CDR3 amino acids: CASSPILRQGMVGEQYF. CDR3 bases: TGTGCCAGCTCCCCAATACTCAGACAGGGGATGGTTGGCGAGCAGTACTTC. The V call is TRBV18, the J call TRBJ2-7; 8 bases agree with TRBD1. Trimming at V came to 6 bases and at J to 6 bases, leaving 19 bases not matched to a gene. CDR3 size: 17 residues. The V gene's germline CDR1 is KGHSH and CDR2 LQKENI.

This clone was seen just once. The gene calls are TRBV2 and TRBJ2-7; the match to TRBD1 covers 9 bases. Germline-derived CDR1 and CDR2 are SNHLY and FYNNEI. Trimming removed 6 bases from V and 4 bases from J; junction bases left unmatched: 7. The CDR3 is 14 amino acids. This CDR3 reads CASRGGTGMYEQYF. CDR3 DNA sequence: TGTGCCAGCAGGGGGGGGACAGGGATGTACGAGCAGTACTTC.

In its sample, this clone was seen once. The rearrangement links TRBV5-6 to TRBJ1-6, with 9 bases identical to TRBD1. Trimming at V came to 0 bases and at J to 11 bases, leaving 12 bases not matched to a gene. CDR1 SGHDT and CDR2 YYEEEE come from the germline V gene. The CDR3 length is 17 residues. CDR3 region: CASSLAKGQGRLPPLHF. DNA of the CDR3: TGTGCCAGCAGCTTGGCCAAGGGACAGGGACGGCTGCCACCCCTCCACTTT. The full variable domain, in which reference TRBV5-6 and TRBJ1-6 provide the parts outside the CDR3, is DAGVTQSPTHLIKTRGQQVTLRCSPKSGHDTVSWYQQALGQGPQFIFQYYEEEERQRGNFPDRFSGHQFPNYSSELNVNALLLGDSALYLCASSLAKGQGRLPPLHFGNGTRLTVT.

This rearrangement joins TRBV29-1 to TRBJ2-7; tentatively, D is TRBD1 (5 bases). Germline assignment: CDR1 SQVTM and CDR2 ANQGSEA. The germline V and J ends were trimmed by 0 bases and 2 bases, with 8 bases remaining between them. The CDR3 sequence is 13 residues long. The CDR3: CSVEERTPYEQYF. In DNA form, the CDR3 reads TGCAGCGTTGAAGAACGGACACCCTACGAGCAGTACTTC.

The V gene is TRBV7-2, the J gene TRBJ1-4, with D perhaps TRBD1 (5 bases). This CDR3 is 15 amino acids long. Per the germline V gene, CDR1 is SGHTA and CDR2 is FQGNSA. The V gene lost 3 bases and the J gene lost 3 bases, with 11 bases spanning the gap. This CDR3 reads CASSLGGAANEKLFF. Here the CDR3 DNA reads TGTGCCAGCAGCTTGGGGGGAGCGGCTAATGAAAAACTGTTTTTT.

The chain recombines TRBV6-6 with TRBJ1-5, with 10 bases aligning to TRBD1. V lost 4 bases, J lost 5 bases, and 5 bases stayed unmatched. Germline V CDR1 and CDR2: MNHNY, SVGAGI (reference sequence). CDR3 length: 15 residues. The CDR3 nucleotides are TGTGCCAGCAGTTCTCGGACAGGGGGTCATCAGCCCCAGCATTTT. This translates into CASSSRTGGHQPQHF.

V gene TRBV9 combines with J gene TRBJ1-6; 7 nucleotides align to TRBD1. Trimming took 1 base from V and 8 from J; bases not matched to a gene: 3. This CDR3 spans 14 amino acids. Per the germline V gene, CDR1 is SGDLS and CDR2 is YYNGEE. This chain's CDR3 is CASSVTGVDSPLHF. In DNA form, the CDR3 reads TGTGCCAGCAGCGTAACAGGGGTGGATTCACCCCTCCACTTT.

CDR3 in DNA: TGCGCCAGCAGCTTGCTCTACCAAGAGACCCAGTACTTC. It codes for CASSLLYQETQYF. This sequence joins TRBV5-1 and TRBJ2-5, with D unresolved. V was shortened by 1 base and J by 0 bases, with 4 bases between the two germline ends. Germline values: CDR1 SGHRS, CDR2 YFSETQ. The CDR3 has 13 residues.

This clone showed up just once. The chain combines TRBV29-1 with TRBJ2-5; TRBD1 is a possible D gene (5 bases). Between the trimmed V and J ends, which lost 1 base and 5 bases, there was a span of 8 bases. The CDR3 is 12 residues long. Germline lookup yields CDR1 SQVTM and CDR2 ANQGSEA. In DNA, the CDR3 is TGCAGCGTTGAAGGCAGGGTGGAGACCCAGTACTTC. Its translation: CSVEGRVETQYF.

The gene calls are TRBV9 and TRBJ1-2; no definite D call. The CDR3 covers 13 residues. With 1 base removed from V and 4 bases from J, the gap between germline ends came to 8 bases. Germline CDR1 and CDR2: SGDLS and YYNGEE. CDR3 sequence: CASSVNSVYGYTF. In DNA, the CDR3 is TGTGCCAGCAGCGTAAATAGTGTCTATGGCTACACCTTC. Complete variable domain (other parts from reference TRBV9 and TRBJ1-2): DSGVTQTPKHLITATGQRVTLRCSPRSGDLSVYWYQQSLDQGLQFLIQYYNGEERAKGNILERFSAQQFPDLHSELNLSSLELGDSALYFCASSVNSVYGYTFGSGTRLTVV.

This clone was observed a few times. V usage is TRBV5-4 and J usage is TRBJ2-1, with 7 bases identical to TRBD2. The germline V gene encodes CDR1 SGHNT and CDR2 YYREEE (reference sequence). The CDR3 covers 13 residues. With 2 bases clipped from V and 4 bases from J, the junction kept 0 bases outside the gene matches. DNA of the CDR3: TGTGCCAGCAGCTTCGGGGGGTACAATGAGCAGTTCTTC. Translated: CASSFGGYNEQFF. Supplemented by reference TRBV5-4 and TRBJ2-1, the full variable domain reads ETGVTQSPTHLIKTRGQQVTLRCSSQSGHNTVSWYQQALGQGPQFIFQYYREEENGRGNFPPRFSGLQFPNYSSELNVNALELDDSALYLCASSFGGYNEQFFGPGTRLTVL.

The chain uses TRBV7-2 and TRBJ2-1, with D unclear. The CDR3 spans 12 residues. Germline V gene sequence: CDR1 SGHTA, CDR2 FQGNSA. V gave up 3 bases and J gave up 8 bases, with 8 bases separating them. The CDR3 coding sequence is TGTGCCAGCAGCTTTACTTCCCATGAGCAGTTCTTC. Translated, it gives CASSFTSHEQFF.

This sequence joins TRBV5-1 and TRBJ2-4; 11 nucleotides align to TRBD1. V trimming: 7 bases; J trimming: 6 bases; junction bases outside the gene matches: 9. Germline V CDR1 and CDR2: SGHRS, YFSETQ. This CDR3 region has 15 residues. The CDR3 DNA reads as TGCGCCAGCGCCGATCCCGGACAGGGGGCAAACATTCAGTACTTC. Translating it yields CASADPGQGANIQYF.